Listed below are T cell receptor beta chains from one sample, sequenced in a study of T-cell memory formation after mild COVID-19. From the 5' RACE reads, TCRdb called clonotypes with MiXCR, one entry per CDR3 protein. The table shows approximately 430,000 distinct CDR3 sequences, with 23% occurring only once. Sequencing used PBMCs or a T cell subset sorted from them (not recorded which). The receptors were gathered from an adult woman who had mild COVID-19 (a few samples of this study predate the infection). Cell type and time point are not known. Each CDR3 is given with its conserved first and last residue. D genes are given only for firm matches. Clone size, where shown, is once, few, many, or a class for clones that have expanded.

abundance	v_gene	j_gene	d_gene	CDR3aa	CDR3nt
-	TRBV11-3	TRBJ2-1	-	CASSFRLVPQSNEQFF	TGTGCCAGCAGCTTCCGACTAGTACCCCAATCTAATGAGCAGTTCTTC
few	TRBV12-3/TRBV12-4	TRBJ2-1	-	CASSRGASLGEQFF	TGTGCCAGCAGTCGTGGGGCTAGCTTGGGTGAGCAGTTCTTC
-	TRBV27	TRBJ2-1	TRBD1	CASSTGTGIYNEQFF	TGTGCCAGCAGCACCGGGACAGGGATCTACAATGAGCAGTTCTTC
-	TRBV15	TRBJ2-1	-	CATSMTGLGGNEQFF	TGTGCCACCAGCATGACGGGACTCGGTGGCAATGAGCAGTTCTTC
-	TRBV10-3	TRBJ2-7	-	CAIRSAGGQLSYEQYF	TGTGCCATCAGATCAGCCGGGGGACAGCTCTCCTACGAGCAGTACTTC
-	TRBV6-5	TRBJ2-7	TRBD2	CASRPTSGRAKEQYF	TGTGCCAGCAGGCCTACTAGCGGGAGGGCCAAAGAGCAGTACTTC
few	TRBV7-6	TRBJ1-2	-	CASSLEPGANNYGYTF	TGTGCCAGCAGCTTAGAACCGGGGGCGAATAACTATGGCTACACCTTC
-	TRBV24-1	TRBJ2-1	TRBD2	CATSDLGRAGGVNEQFF	TGTGCCACCAGTGATTTGGGCCGCGCGGGAGGTGTCAATGAGCAGTTCTTC
many	TRBV6-5	TRBJ1-2	-	CASSYDTTRGYGYTF	TGTGCCAGCAGTTACGATACCACACGGGGCTATGGCTACACCTTC
-	TRBV4-2	TRBJ2-1	TRBD2	CASSHKIAGGLPEQFF	TGTGCCAGCAGCCATAAAATAGCGGGGGGGTTGCCTGAGCAGTTCTTC
-	TRBV5-1	TRBJ2-3	TRBD2	CASSSLAEEDTQYF	TGCGCCAGCAGCTCTCTAGCGGAAGAAGATACGCAGTATTTT
once	TRBV6-5	TRBJ2-1	-	CASSSGSTYNEQFF	TGTGCCAGCAGTTCAGGGAGCACCTACAATGAGCAGTTCTTC
many	TRBV11-3	TRBJ2-7	-	CASSIELSYEQYF	TGTGCCAGCAGCATTGAACTCTCCTACGAGCAGTACTTC
-	TRBV6-4	TRBJ1-5	-	CATSAQASNQPQHF	TGTGCCACCTCGGCCCAGGCCAGCAATCAGCCCCAGCATTTT
-	TRBV5-5	TRBJ2-1	TRBD2	CASSTTGTSSYNEQFF	TGTGCCAGCAGCACGACCGGGACTAGCTCCTACAATGAGCAGTTCTTC
-	TRBV19	TRBJ2-2	TRBD2	CASSIREGPGTGELFF	TGTGCCAGTAGTATCCGGGAGGGCCCAGGCACCGGGGAGCTGTTTTTT
few	TRBV4-1	TRBJ2-7	TRBD1	CASSRLTGSPYEQYF	TGCGCCAGCAGCCGCCTGACAGGGTCACCCTACGAGCAGTACTTC
-	TRBV10-3	TRBJ1-1	-	CAISDNEVGMNTEAFF	TGTGCCATCAGTGATAATGAGGTCGGGATGAACACTGAAGCTTTCTTT
-	TRBV6-6	TRBJ1-2	TRBD1	CASRVQGAEGYTF	TGTGCCAGCAGGGTTCAGGGGGCGGAAGGCTACACCTTC
-	TRBV29-1	TRBJ2-5	TRBD2	CSVEKVVLAGDEETQYF	TGCAGCGTTGAGAAAGTTGTACTAGCGGGAGATGAAGAGACCCAGTACTTC
-	TRBV12-3/TRBV12-4	TRBJ2-5	-	CASSFQGTETQYF	TGTGCCAGCAGTTTCCAGGGAACGGAGACCCAGTACTTC
-	TRBV2	TRBJ2-3	-	CASGSGNTQYF	TGTGCCAGCGGGAGTGGTAATACGCAGTATTTT
few	TRBV18	TRBJ2-5	TRBD1	CASSPLQGAYQETQYF	TGTGCCAGCTCACCACTCCAGGGGGCGTACCAAGAGACCCAGTACTTC
-	TRBV7-9	TRBJ1-1	TRBD1	CASSSHVGTGTTEAFF	TGTGCCAGCAGCTCCCACGTAGGGACAGGGACCACTGAAGCTTTCTTT
-	TRBV6-6	TRBJ2-2	-	CASCRSANTGELFF	TGTGCCAGCTGTCGTTCGGCGAACACCGGGGAGCTGTTTTTT
few	TRBV7-6	TRBJ1-1	-	CASARELATEAFF	TGTGCCAGCGCGAGGGAGTTGGCCACTGAAGCTTTCTTT
-	TRBV5-1	TRBJ1-3	-	CASSLANSGTGNTIYF	TGCGCCAGCAGCTTGGCCAATTCAGGGACCGGAAACACCATATATTTT
-	TRBV12-3/TRBV12-4	TRBJ2-1	TRBD1	CASSFSTGGNEQFF	TGTGCCAGCAGTTTCTCCACAGGGGGGAATGAGCAGTTCTTC
-	TRBV29-1	TRBJ2-7	-	CSVEDRRATTYEQYF	TGCAGCGTTGAAGATCGCAGGGCCACGACCTACGAGCAGTACTTC
few	TRBV20-1	TRBJ2-7	TRBD2	CSARSGRVYEQYF	TGCAGTGCTAGATCCGGGAGGGTTTACGAGCAGTACTTC
few	TRBV4-2	TRBJ2-7	TRBD2	CASSQGGTSPSYEQYF	TGTGCCAGCAGCCAAGGAGGGACTAGCCCCTCCTACGAGCAGTACTTC
-	TRBV4-1	TRBJ2-2	-	CASSQEPQVANTGELFF	TGCGCCAGCAGCCAAGAGCCACAGGTAGCGAACACCGGGGAGCTGTTTTTT
few	TRBV27	TRBJ2-7	-	CASRSRPVAYEQYF	TGTGCCAGCAGATCACGGCCCGTGGCCTACGAGCAGTACTTC
few	TRBV11-3	TRBJ2-7	-	CASSLDNTYEQYF	TGTGCCAGCAGCTTGGACAATACCTACGAGCAGTACTTC
few	TRBV6-5	TRBJ2-7	TRBD2	CASSYSWTSGRTSEYF	TGTGCCAGCAGTTACTCATGGACTAGCGGGAGGACTTCCGAGTACTTC
few	TRBV7-2	TRBJ2-7	-	CASGSGYSYEQYF	TGTGCCAGCGGCTCAGGGTACTCCTACGAGCAGTACTTC
-	TRBV24-1	TRBJ2-5	-	CATSDLGTQYF	TGTGCCACCAGTGATCTTGGGACCCAGTACTTC
few	TRBV20-1	TRBJ1-5	-	CSARGTFNQPQHF	TGCAGTGCTAGAGGGACCTTCAATCAGCCCCAGCATTTT
-	TRBV7-2	TRBJ2-2	-	CASTWIGRVGTGELFF	TGTGCCAGCACCTGGATCGGCAGGGTGGGAACCGGGGAGCTGTTTTTT
-	TRBV6-5	TRBJ2-5	-	CASSRPTGPLGETQYF	TGTGCCAGCAGTCGACCTACTGGGCCCTTAGGGGAGACCCAGTACTTC
many	TRBV5-1	TRBJ1-1	TRBD1	CASSLGQGSWVTEAFF	TGCGCCAGCAGCTTGGGACAGGGTTCTTGGGTCACTGAAGCTTTCTTT
-	TRBV6-2/TRBV6-3	TRBJ2-2	-	CASSYHTGFSGELFF	TGTGCCAGCAGTTACCATACAGGGTTCTCCGGGGAGCTGTTTTTT
-	TRBV24-1	TRBJ1-1	-	CATKRGANTEAFF	TGTGCCACCAAAAGAGGGGCGAACACTGAAGCTTTCTTT
-	TRBV20-1	TRBJ2-7	TRBD1	CSARTGSYYEQYF	TGCAGTGCTAGGACAGGGTCCTACTACGAGCAGTACTTC
-	TRBV20-1	TRBJ2-3	TRBD1	CSAPRDRGADTQYF	TGCAGTGCTCCCCGGGACAGGGGGGCAGATACGCAGTATTTT
few	TRBV7-9	TRBJ2-7	TRBD1	CASSLAGGLKDLSEQYF	TGTGCCAGCAGCTTAGCAGGGGGCCTTAAGGACCTATCCGAGCAGTACTTC
few	TRBV6-5	TRBJ2-5	-	CASGPVPGVETQYF	TGTGCCAGCGGACCGGTGCCGGGGGTAGAGACCCAGTACTTC
few	TRBV4-3	TRBJ1-1	-	CASSQGSGLGARGAFF	TGCGCCAGCAGCCAGGGATCGGGACTGGGCGCGAGAGGGGCTTTCTTT
-	TRBV3-1	TRBJ1-6	-	CASTTRTGGNSPLHF	TGTGCCAGCACCACACGAACGGGGGGGAATTCACCCCTCCACTTT
-	TRBV29-1	TRBJ2-7	TRBD1	CSVEDWTGGNPYEQYF	TGCAGCGTTGAAGACTGGACAGGGGGAAACCCCTACGAGCAGTACTTC
few	TRBV29-1	TRBJ1-1	TRBD1	CSVTGGAGTEAFF	TGCAGCGTGACAGGGGGCGCGGGCACTGAAGCTTTCTTT
-	TRBV24-1	TRBJ2-7	-	CATSDSTSGFYEQYF	TGTGCCACCAGTGATTCGACATCAGGATTCTACGAGCAGTACTTC
once	TRBV3-1	TRBJ2-4	-	CASSQGLFKNIQYF	TGTGCCAGCAGCCAAGGGTTGTTCAAAAACATTCAGTACTTC
few	TRBV4-1	TRBJ1-2	-	CASSQETKAENYGYTF	TGCGCCAGCAGCCAAGAAACTAAGGCAGAAAACTATGGCTACACCTTC
few	TRBV7-6	TRBJ1-6	-	CASSPTGGLSSYNSPLHF	TGTGCCAGCAGCCCGACTGGGGGGCTCAGCTCCTATAATTCACCCCTCCACTTT